The rows below give T cell receptor beta chains drawn from one sample of a study of T cell responses to AZD1222 COVID-19 vaccine. The data were produced by immunoSEQ multiplex PCR, yet TCRdb's version contains in-frame clones alone and is incomplete. The sample includes some 99,000 clones, around 90% seen only once; the top ten take 7.5%. The sample in question was peripheral blood, obtained on day 0 of AZD1222 vaccination. These receptors were collected from an adult in good health. CDR3s include the opening cysteine and the closing phenylalanine or tryptophan. Only some rows state a clone size, as once, few, many or a class for expanded clones.

clone size,J gene,V gene,CDR3 protein
few,TRBJ2-5,TRBV18,CASSPEQTETQYF
NA,TRBJ1-6,TRBV4-3,CASSERGYSPLHF
NA,TRBJ1-2,TRBV12-1,CASSLRAGGADGYTF
NA,TRBJ2-7,TRBV27,CASSLLGDEQYF
NA,TRBJ1-1,TRBV2,CASTPSWGAEAFF
NA,TRBJ1-1,TRBV7-2,CASSLVQGGVNTEAFF
NA,TRBJ1-1,TRBV10-3,CAIRDLMNTEAFF
NA,TRBJ2-2,TRBV4-3,CASSPAQGASTGELFF
NA,TRBJ2-3,TRBV5-4,CASSLNPNTQYF
NA,TRBJ1-4,TRBV7-9,CASSLPPENEKLFF
few,TRBJ1-1,TRBV19,CASSGPGTGRTEAFF
NA,TRBJ1-1,TRBV2,CASKLGTGGEAFF
few,TRBJ1-3,TRBV4-3,CASSQLRIRSGNTIYF
NA,TRBJ1-1,TRBV4-2,CASSQDFALNTEAFF
NA,TRBJ1-4,TRBV19,CASSMPAGTTFVEKLFF
NA,TRBJ1-2,TRBV4-1,CASSPSGEESYGYTF
NA,TRBJ2-5,TRBV29-1,CSVPAPGRETQYF
NA,TRBJ2-1,TRBV4-2,CASSQDLYNEQFF
NA,TRBJ2-5,TRBV10-3,CAISERVYQETQYF
NA,TRBJ2-7,TRBV6-5,CASSADRDYEQYF
NA,TRBJ1-1,TRBV10-1,CARPERAVNTEAFF
NA,TRBJ2-3,TRBV11-1,CASSPGLGVDTQYF
NA,TRBJ1-5,TRBV19,CASRTTGNSNQPQHF
NA,TRBJ1-2,TRBV6-5,CASSYASWTGTGYTF
NA,TRBJ2-6,TRBV11-2,CASTWAGANVLTF
NA,TRBJ1-1,TRBV5-1,CASSLLGGRNTEAFF
NA,TRBJ1-5,TRBV6-2/TRBV6-3,CASSYRSISNQPQHF
NA,TRBJ2-7,TRBV3-1/TRBV3-2,CASSQDGERRQYF
NA,TRBJ2-2,TRBV9,CASSEGITGELFF
NA,TRBJ2-7,TRBV6-2/TRBV6-3,CASSQRGGYEQYF
NA,TRBJ1-1,TRBV27,CASRLRTGMNTEAFF
NA,TRBJ2-5,TRBV6-5,CASKTGGKETQYF
NA,TRBJ1-1,TRBV18,CASSLLDTRNTEAFF
NA,TRBJ2-7,TRBV19,CASSVRQGSNEQYF
NA,TRBJ2-2,TRBV7-9,CASSLRGSAANTGELFF
NA,TRBJ2-1,TRBV3-1/TRBV3-2,CASSQSGGNEQFF
NA,TRBJ2-2,TRBV18,CASTVHSPGELFF
few,TRBJ1-3,TRBV3-1/TRBV3-2,CASSPIAREPSGNTIYF
few,TRBJ2-2,TRBV30,CAWSVLWPGELFF
NA,TRBJ1-1,TRBV6-5,CASSPLEVLNTEAFF
NA,TRBJ1-3,TRBV19,CASSIPSVAGRDGNTIYF
NA,TRBJ1-1,TRBV7-2,CASNLGRNSMNTEAFF
NA,TRBJ2-1,TRBV6-1,CASSEGWGGGGGSYNEQFF
NA,TRBJ1-3,TRBV7-8,CASSPRRGGQGVGNTIYF
NA,TRBJ2-2,TRBV7-2,CASRLQGQGYGELFF